These 22 T cell receptor beta chains were all obtained from the same sample, sequenced in a study of cytomegalovirus exposure and HLA in healthy donors (dated by TCRdb to about 2017). Library prep was done by the immunoSEQ multiplex PCR assay. A mixture of 60 forward primers for TCR Vbeta segments and 13 reverse primers for TCR Jbeta segments was used in the multiplex PCR. The table was pulled from immuneACCESS by TCRdb, which kept in-frame rearrangements only. Such tables lose some clones; where checked, under half of the loss comes from unresolved V genes, and the rest has no known cause. The sample table shows approximately 110,000 clones, and approximately 15% are seen once. The top ten constitute about 2% of the sample. The sample taken for sequencing was PBMCs. These receptor sequences come from a woman between 18 and 29 years old in good health and CMV-seronegative.

This clone was recorded a few times. V gene TRBV4-2 combines with J gene TRBJ2-3; TRBD2 matches 14 bases. Trimming removed 3 bases from V and 5 bases from J; junction bases left unmatched: 10. This CDR3 region has 18 residues. Germline V lookup: CDR1 LGHNA, CDR2 YNFKEQ. As DNA, the CDR3 is TGTGCCAGCAGCCAGTTTAGCGGACTAGCGGGGGGCGGAGATACGCAGTATTTT. It translates to CASSQFSGLAGGGDTQYF.

CDR3 sequence reads: CASSRTGGAGNQPQHF. The CDR3, as DNA: TGTGCCAGTAGCCGGACAGGGGGCGCGGGCAATCAGCCCCAGCATTTT. V usage is TRBV19 and J usage is TRBJ1-5; 11 bases fit TRBD1. Germline V gene data show CDR1 as LNHDA and CDR2 as SQIVND (reference sequence). This CDR3 is built from 16 residues. V shed 6 bases, J shed 2 bases, and the junction held 6 bases outside the gene matches.

V gene TRBV4-2 combines with J gene TRBJ2-1; 7 nucleotides line up with TRBD2. The CDR3 extends over 16 amino acids. Germline V lookup: CDR1 LGHNA, CDR2 YNFKEQ. V lost 0 bases and J lost 5; bases outside the gene matches: 7. CDR3 nucleotide sequence: TGTGCCAGCAGCCAAGAGGCCAGGACTAGTCACAATGAGCAGTTCTTC. Protein sequence: CASSQEARTSHNEQFF.

This clone was counted between two and nine times. J is TRBJ1-1 and V is TRBV9, with 10 bases matching TRBD1. The ends lost 0 bases at V and 5 bases at J; junction bases unmatched: 4. CDR1 and CDR2 from the germline V gene are SGDLS and YYNGEE. CDR3 size: 15 residues. In DNA form, the CDR3 reads TGTGCCAGCAGCGTAGGGACAGGGGGAGGAACTGAAGCTTTCTTT. It is translated as CASSVGTGGGTEAFF.

The chain's CDR3 is CASSPGTGVSYGYTF. The DNA for the CDR3 is TGTGCCAGCTCACCAGGGACAGGGGTCTCATATGGCTACACCTTC. V is TRBV18 and J is TRBJ1-2, with 10 bases identical to TRBD1. Per the germline V gene, CDR1 is KGHSH and CDR2 is LQKENI. The CDR3 spans 15 residues. J lost 5 bases, V lost 2 bases, and 5 bases had no gene match.

The chain uses TRBV7-3 and TRBJ2-1; 14 bases are a match to TRBD2. Trimming at V came to 1 base and at J to 1 base, leaving 18 bases not matched to a gene. Looked up from germline, CDR1 is SGHTA and CDR2 is FQGTGA. The CDR3 length is 23 residues. The CDR3 nucleotides are TGTGCCAGCAGCTTAATTGGCCGCGGCCCGGGACTAGCGGGAGCGGGGTCCTACAATGAGCAGTTCTTC. Its translation: CASSLIGRGPGLAGAGSYNEQFF.

This clone was found a few times. The CDR3 DNA follows: TGTGCCAGCAGTCCTCTCGGGACAGAAGATGAGCAGTTCTTC. Protein: CASSPLGTEDEQFF. The chain recombines TRBV28 with TRBJ2-1; 7 positions agree with TRBD1. CDR3 length: 14 amino acids. V lost 5 bases to trimming and J lost 8 bases; unmatched junction nucleotides: 9. Germline V gene sequence: CDR1 MDHEN, CDR2 SYDVKM.

This clone has more than one count but fewer than ten. The gene calls are TRBV18 and TRBJ1-6, with 7 nucleotides matching TRBD1. This CDR3 has 14 amino acids. Germline trimming cut 4 bases from V and 5 bases from J; bases unmatched to any gene: 2. Germline V CDR1 and CDR2: KGHSH, LQKENI. Here the CDR3 DNA reads TGTGCCAGCTCACGGGACAGTGATAATTCACCCCTCCACTTT. Its protein product is CASSRDSDNSPLHF.

In this sample, this clone turned up a few times. The V call is TRBV5-1, the J call TRBJ2-7, with 12 bases matching TRBD2. This CDR3 spans 17 amino acids. The germline gives CDR1 SGHRS, CDR2 YFSETQ. After removal of 4 bases from V and 6 bases from J, the junction contained 14 bases not matched to a gene. The CDR3 DNA reads as TGCGCCAGCAGCCCTGGACTAGCGGGACCACCCAAGGGCGAGCAGTACTTC. Its protein product is CASSPGLAGPPKGEQYF.

The chain has TRBV29-1 and TRBJ2-1, with 8 nucleotides matching TRBD1. Germline lookup yields CDR1 SQVTM and CDR2 ANQGSEA. The CDR3 totals 14 residues. V was clipped by 6 bases and J by 4 bases; unmatched bases: 8. The CDR3 DNA follows: TGCAGCGTACCTTGGGACAGGATTTACAATGAGCAGTTCTTC. Translating gives CSVPWDRIYNEQFF.

The table lists this clone with a few counts. V gene TRBV28 combines with J gene TRBJ2-7, with D possibly TRBD2 on 5 matching bases. With 2 bases removed from V and 3 bases from J, the gap between germline ends came to 8 bases. CDR1 is MDHEN and CDR2 is SYDVKM in the germline V gene. The CDR3 runs to 13 residues. DNA of the CDR3: TGTGCCAGCAGTTTAGGACTTGACTACGAGCAGTACTTC. Its protein is CASSLGLDYEQYF.

The table lists this clone with a few counts. V usage is TRBV2 and J usage is TRBJ2-1, with 9 bases lining up with TRBD2. With 2 bases clipped from V and 4 bases from J, the junction kept 0 bases outside the gene matches. Germline V gene lookup returns CDR1 SNHLY and CDR2 FYNNEI. CDR3 length equals 14 residues. CDR3 DNA sequence: TGTGCCAGCAGTGAACTAGCGGGGTACAATGAGCAGTTCTTC. As protein: CASSELAGYNEQFF.

This clone appeared a few times. V is TRBV11-2 and J is TRBJ2-7; TRBD2 matches at 13 bases. Germline CDR1 is SGHAT and CDR2 is FQNNGV. The CDR3 is 17 residues long. V lost 5 bases, J lost 1 base, and 8 bases stayed unmatched. CDR3 nucleotides: TGTGCCAGCAGCCCGGGACTAGCGGGACCACGTTCCTACGAGCAGTACTTC. Its translation: CASSPGLAGPRSYEQYF. Looking up the rest from reference TRBV11-2 and TRBJ2-7 gives the full variable domain: EAGVAQSPRYKIIEKRQSVAFWCNPISGHATLYWYQQILGQGPKLLIQFQNNGVVDDSQLPKDRFSAERLKGVDSTLKIQPAKLEDSAVYLCASSPGLAGPRSYEQYFGPGTRLTVT.

The genes are TRBV28 and TRBJ2-2; 7 bases are shared with TRBD2. The V gene end was trimmed by 0 bases and the J gene end by 0 bases; junction bases not matched to a gene: 4. Germline loops: CDR1 MDHEN, CDR2 SYDVKM. This CDR3 spans 17 amino acids. This chain's CDR3 is CASSLWAAGANTGELFF. The CDR3 DNA reads as TGTGCCAGCAGTTTATGGGCTGCGGGAGCGAACACCGGGGAGCTGTTTTTT. Variable domain in full (rest from reference TRBV28 and TRBJ2-2): DVKVTQSSRYLVKRTGEKVFLECVQDMDHENMFWYRQDPGLGLRLIYFSYDVKMKEKGDIPEGYSVSREKKERFSLILESASTNQTSMYLCASSLWAAGANTGELFFGEGSRLTVL.

This clone showed up just a few times. The rearrangement links TRBV10-3 to TRBJ2-7, with 16 bases that match TRBD2. Germline V lookup: CDR1 ENHRY, CDR2 SYGVKD. After removal of 10 bases from V and 2 bases from J, the junction contained 8 bases not matched to a gene. The CDR3 totals 16 residues. CDR3 DNA sequence: TGTGCCACCGCGTTGGGACTAGCGGGGGGGGCCTACGAGCAGTACTTC. Its protein is CATALGLAGGAYEQYF.

The chain combines TRBV5-1 with TRBJ2-1; D is perhaps TRBD1 (6 bases). Trimming pared 3 bases from V and 15 bases from J, leaving 13 bases between. There are 11 residues in the CDR3. Germline lookup yields CDR1 SGHRS and CDR2 YFSETQ. This CDR3 reads CASSSTGTSFF. The CDR3 bases are TGCGCCAGCAGCTCCACCGGGACATCGTTCTTC. The full variable domain, with the rest looked up from reference TRBV5-1 and TRBJ2-1, is KAGVTQTPRYLIKTRGQQVTLSCSPISGHRSVSWYQQTPGQGLQFLFEYFSETQRNKGNFPGRFSGRQFSNSRSEMNVSTLELGDSALYLCASSSTGTSFFGPGTRLTVL.

The gene calls are TRBV30 and TRBJ1-3, with 7 bases lining up with TRBD1. The CDR3 totals 14 residues. Germline V lookup: CDR1 GTSNPN, CDR2 SVGIG (reference sequence). V gave up 4 bases and J gave up 4 bases; unmatched junction bases: 7. DNA of the CDR3: TGTGCCTGGATGCCCAGGGGGAACGGAAACACCATATATTTT. Encoded protein: CAWMPRGNGNTIYF.

The CDR3 spells CASSMASGRMYEQYF. Here the CDR3 DNA reads TGTGCCAGTAGTATGGCCAGCGGGAGAATGTACGAGCAGTACTTC. The chain recombines TRBV19 with TRBJ2-7, with 8 nucleotides matching TRBD2. V shed 3 bases, J shed 4 bases, and the junction held 8 bases outside the gene matches. The CDR3 extends over 15 amino acids. In germline, CDR1 is LNHDA, CDR2 SQIVND (reference sequence).

This clone was seen more than once but under ten times. The chain carries TRBV4-1 and TRBJ2-7; tentative D call: TRBD2 (6 bases). Trimming shortened V by 1 base and J by 5 bases, and 18 bases separated the two germline ends. CDR1 MGHRA and CDR2 YSYEKL come from the germline V gene. This CDR3 is 16 amino acids long. CDR3 in DNA: TGCGCCAGCAGCCAAGCAACCGGACTAAGGGTCCACGAGCAGTACTTC. Translating it yields CASSQATGLRVHEQYF.

This clone has only a few counts. The V call is TRBV5-6, the J call TRBJ2-1; TRBD1 agrees at 9 bases. This CDR3 is built from 15 residues. J was trimmed by 12 bases and V by 10 bases; bases with no gene match: 20. Looked up from germline, CDR1 is SGHDT and CDR2 is YYEEEE. The CDR3, as DNA: TGTGCCGGACAATCCGGGACAGGGCGTTTCAGGCGGCAGTTCTTC. This gives the protein CAGQSGTGRFRRQFF.

On this clone itself: Other DNA sequences of this sample code for an identical CDR3. The genes are TRBV30 and TRBJ1-5; 7 bases map to TRBD1. Trimming at V came to 3 bases and at J to 3 bases, leaving 5 bases not matched to a gene. Germline V CDR1 and CDR2: GTSNPN, SVGIG (reference sequence). The CDR3 spans 14 residues. DNA for the CDR3: TGTGCCTGGAGACCGGGACAGTCCAATCAGCCCCAGCATTTT. Amino acids: CAWRPGQSNQPQHF.

This chain uses TRBV30 with TRBJ2-5; the D gene is possibly TRBD2 (6 bases). V lost 5 bases, J lost 4 bases, and 17 bases lay in between. Germline CDR1 reads GTSNPN; CDR2 reads SVGIG (reference sequence). The CDR3 covers 14 residues. The CDR3 DNA reads as TGTGCCTGGGGTGAAGTGACTAGGGGAGAGACCCAGTACTTC. The encoded protein is CAWGEVTRGETQYF.